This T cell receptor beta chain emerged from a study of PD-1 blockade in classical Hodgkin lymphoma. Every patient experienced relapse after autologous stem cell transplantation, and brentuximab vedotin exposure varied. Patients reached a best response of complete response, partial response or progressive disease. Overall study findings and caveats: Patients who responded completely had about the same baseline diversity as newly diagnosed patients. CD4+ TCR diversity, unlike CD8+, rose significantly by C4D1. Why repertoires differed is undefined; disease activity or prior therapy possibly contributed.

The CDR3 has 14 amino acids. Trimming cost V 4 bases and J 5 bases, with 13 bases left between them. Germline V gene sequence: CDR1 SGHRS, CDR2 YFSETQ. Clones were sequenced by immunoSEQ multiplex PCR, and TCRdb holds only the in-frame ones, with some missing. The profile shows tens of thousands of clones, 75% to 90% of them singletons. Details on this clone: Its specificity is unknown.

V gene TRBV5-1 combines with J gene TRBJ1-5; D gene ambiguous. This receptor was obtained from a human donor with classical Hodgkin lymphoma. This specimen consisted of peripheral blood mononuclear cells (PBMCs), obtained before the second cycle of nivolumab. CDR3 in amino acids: CASSLGGDYQPQHF. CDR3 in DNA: TGCGCCAGCAGCCTCGGTGGGGATTATCAGCCCCAGCATTTT. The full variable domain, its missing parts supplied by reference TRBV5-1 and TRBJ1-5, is KAGVTQTPRYLIKTRGQQVTLSCSPISGHRSVSWYQQTPGQGLQFLFEYFSETQRNKGNFPGRFSGRQFSNSRSEMNVSTLELGDSALYLCASSLGGDYQPQHFGDGTRLSIL.